This T cell receptor (beta chain) originates from a study of Graves' ophthalmopathy and Graves' hyperthyroidism. This clonotype was observed a few times. Per the germline V gene, CDR1 is DFQATT and CDR2 is SNEGSKA (reference sequence). The V and J ends lost 1 base and 0 bases, in that order; junction bases with no gene match: 4. The CDR3 runs to 15 residues. Investigators amplified TCR beta CDR3 regions from RNA transcripts. HTBI primers were used in a first-round RT-PCR, which preceded a second-round multiplex PCR. Each CDR3 protein is one row after TCRdb ran MiXCR on the multiplex PCR reads. Among 300,000 to 400,000 distinct CDR3 sequences listed, roughly 17% were seen once.

The genes are TRBV20-1 and TRBJ2-7; 9 bases line up with TRBD2. Sequenced input: peripheral blood. This TCR was sampled from an adult man with Graves' ophthalmopathy. As DNA, the CDR3 is TGCAGTGCTAGAGGACTAGCGGTAGCCTCCTACGAGCAGTACTTC. This translates into CSARGLAVASYEQYF.